This T cell receptor (beta chain) comes out of a study of T cell responses to AZD1222 COVID-19 vaccine. Findings of the study overall: Most donors were white British and more were female, and clonal diversity was possibly underestimated. Nearly half of spike-specific TCRs reportedly target variant regions that are unmutated in the B.1.351 and B.1.1.7 variants. The peak T cell response came first, and repertoires were sampled only after it. Among those given AZD1222, only six were seropositive at baseline.

The V gene end was trimmed by 5 bases and the J gene end by 2 bases; junction bases not matched to a gene: 5. The CDR3 is 15 residues long. Germline values: CDR1 SGHNT, CDR2 YYREEE (reference sequence). The data were produced by immunoSEQ multiplex PCR, yet TCRdb's version contains in-frame clones alone and is incomplete. The table records about 130,000 clones, about 85% of them present only once. A word on this clone: Its antigen is undetermined.

The receptor's source is an adult who received the AZD1222 COVID-19 vaccine. The sequences come from peripheral blood, collected 28 days after the second AZD1222 dose. The chain recombines TRBV5-4 with TRBJ2-3, with 10 positions matching TRBD2. The CDR3: CASRHSGGTTDTQYF. In DNA form, the CDR3 reads TGTGCCAGCAGGCATAGCGGGGGGACCACAGATACGCAGTATTTT.